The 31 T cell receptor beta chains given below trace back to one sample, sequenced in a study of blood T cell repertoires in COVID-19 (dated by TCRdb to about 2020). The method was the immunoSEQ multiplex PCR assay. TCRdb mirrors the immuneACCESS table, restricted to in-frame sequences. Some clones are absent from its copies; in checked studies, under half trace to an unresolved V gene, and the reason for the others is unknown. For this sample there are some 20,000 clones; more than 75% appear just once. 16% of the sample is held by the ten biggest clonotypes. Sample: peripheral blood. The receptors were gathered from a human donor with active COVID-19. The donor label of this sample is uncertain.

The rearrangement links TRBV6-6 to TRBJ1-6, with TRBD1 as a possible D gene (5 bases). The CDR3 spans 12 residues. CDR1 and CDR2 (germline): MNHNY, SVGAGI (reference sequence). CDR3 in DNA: TGTGCGGCGGGGCAGGATTATTCACCCCTCCACTTT. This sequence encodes CAAGQDYSPLHF.

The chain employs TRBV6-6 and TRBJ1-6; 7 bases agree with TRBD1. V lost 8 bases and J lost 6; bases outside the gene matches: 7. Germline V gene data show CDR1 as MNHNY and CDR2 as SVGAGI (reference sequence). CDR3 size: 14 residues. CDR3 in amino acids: CASGGQVVNSPLHF. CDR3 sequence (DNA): TGTGCCAGCGGAGGACAGGTGGTTAATTCACCCCTCCACTTT.

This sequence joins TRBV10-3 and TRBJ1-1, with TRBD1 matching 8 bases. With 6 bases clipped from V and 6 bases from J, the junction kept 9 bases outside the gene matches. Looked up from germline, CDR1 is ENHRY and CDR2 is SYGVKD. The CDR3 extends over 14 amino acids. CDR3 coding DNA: TGTGCCATCAGACCAGGGGGCAACTCCCCTGAAGCTTTCTTT. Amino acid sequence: CAIRPGGNSPEAFF.

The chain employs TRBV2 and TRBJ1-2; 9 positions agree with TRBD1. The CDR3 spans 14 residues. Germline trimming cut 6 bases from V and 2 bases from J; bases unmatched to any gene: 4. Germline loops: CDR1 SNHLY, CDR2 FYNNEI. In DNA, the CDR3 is TGTGCCAGCAGCGAGGGGACAGGGAACTATGGCTACACCTTC. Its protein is CASSEGTGNYGYTF.

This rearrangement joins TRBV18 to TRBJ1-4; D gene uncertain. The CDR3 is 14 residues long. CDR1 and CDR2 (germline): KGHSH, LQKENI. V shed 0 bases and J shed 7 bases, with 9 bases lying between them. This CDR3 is CASSPPGAPEKLFF. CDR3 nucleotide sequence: TGTGCCAGCTCACCACCGGGCGCCCCTGAAAAACTGTTTTTT.

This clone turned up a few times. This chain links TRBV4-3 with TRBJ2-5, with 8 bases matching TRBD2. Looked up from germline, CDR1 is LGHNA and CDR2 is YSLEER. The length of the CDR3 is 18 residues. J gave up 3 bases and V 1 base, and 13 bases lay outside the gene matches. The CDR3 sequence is CASSQGGLGSSGEETQYF. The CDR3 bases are TGCGCCAGCAGCCAAGGCGGGTTGGGAAGTAGCGGGGAAGAGACCCAGTACTTC.

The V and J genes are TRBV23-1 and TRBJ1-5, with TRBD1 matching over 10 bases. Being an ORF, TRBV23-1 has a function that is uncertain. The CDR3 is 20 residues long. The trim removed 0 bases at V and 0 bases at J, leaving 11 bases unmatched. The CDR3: CASSQSLGQGISYSNQPQHF. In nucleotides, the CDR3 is TGCGCCAGCAGTCAATCGTTGGGACAGGGGATATCTTATAGCAATCAGCCCCAGCATTTT.

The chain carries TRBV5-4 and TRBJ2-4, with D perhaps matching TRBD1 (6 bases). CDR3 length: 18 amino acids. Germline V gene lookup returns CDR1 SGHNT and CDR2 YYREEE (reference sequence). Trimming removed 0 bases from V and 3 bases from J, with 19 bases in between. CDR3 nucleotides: TGTGCCAGCAGCTTGGGGCAGTCGAGGGGGTCAGACAAAAACATTCAGTACTTC. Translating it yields CASSLGQSRGSDKNIQYF.

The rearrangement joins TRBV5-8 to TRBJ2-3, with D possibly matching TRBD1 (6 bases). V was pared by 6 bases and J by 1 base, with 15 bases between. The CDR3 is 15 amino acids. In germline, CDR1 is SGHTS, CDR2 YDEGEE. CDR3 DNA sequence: TGTGCCAGCACCGCCCGGCAGGGGCGCACAGATACGCAGTATTTT. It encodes CASTARQGRTDTQYF.

CDR3 region: CASRRDRVEETQYF. CDR3 bases: TGTGCCAGCAGGAGAGACAGGGTTGAGGAGACCCAGTACTTC. The V and J genes are TRBV6-5 and TRBJ2-5, with 7 nucleotides matching TRBD1. The CDR3 is made up of 14 amino acids. Germline CDR1 is MNHEY and CDR2 is SVGAGI. J gave up 5 bases and V 6 bases, and 9 bases lay outside the gene matches.

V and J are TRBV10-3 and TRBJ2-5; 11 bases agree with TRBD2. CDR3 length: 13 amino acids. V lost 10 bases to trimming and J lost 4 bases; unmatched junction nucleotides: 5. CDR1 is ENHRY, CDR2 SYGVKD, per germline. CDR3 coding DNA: TGTGCCACTAGACTAGCGGGGAGAGAGACCCAGTACTTC. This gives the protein CATRLAGRETQYF.

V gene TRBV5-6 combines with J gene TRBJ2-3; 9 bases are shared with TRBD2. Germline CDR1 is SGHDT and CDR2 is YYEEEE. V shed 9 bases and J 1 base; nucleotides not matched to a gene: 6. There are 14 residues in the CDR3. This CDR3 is CATFPSGGTDTQYF. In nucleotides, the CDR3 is TGTGCCACCTTCCCTAGCGGGGGCACAGATACGCAGTATTTT. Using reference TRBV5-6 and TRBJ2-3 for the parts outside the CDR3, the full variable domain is DAGVTQSPTHLIKTRGQQVTLRCSPKSGHDTVSWYQQALGQGPQFIFQYYEEEERQRGNFPDRFSGHQFPNYSSELNVNALLLGDSALYLCATFPSGGTDTQYFGPGTRLTVL.

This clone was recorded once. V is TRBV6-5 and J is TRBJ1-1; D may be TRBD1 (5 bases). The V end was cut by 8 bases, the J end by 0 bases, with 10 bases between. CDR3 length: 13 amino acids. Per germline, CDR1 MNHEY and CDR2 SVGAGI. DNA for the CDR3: TGTGCCAGCTCAGGGCCTGTGAACACTGAAGCTTTCTTT. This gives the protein CASSGPVNTEAFF.

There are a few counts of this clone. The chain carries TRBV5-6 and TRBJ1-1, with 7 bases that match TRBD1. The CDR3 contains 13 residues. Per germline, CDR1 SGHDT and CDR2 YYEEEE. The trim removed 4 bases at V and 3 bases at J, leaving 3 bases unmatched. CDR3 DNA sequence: TGTGCCAGCAGCCTCGACAGGGACACTGAAGCTTTCTTT. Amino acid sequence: CASSLDRDTEAFF.

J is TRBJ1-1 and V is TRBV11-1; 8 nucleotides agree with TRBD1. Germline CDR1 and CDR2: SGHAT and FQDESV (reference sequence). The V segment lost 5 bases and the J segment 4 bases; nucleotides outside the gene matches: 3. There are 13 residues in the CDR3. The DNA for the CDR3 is TGTGCCAGCAGCGTAACAGGGGGCACTGAAGCTTTCTTT. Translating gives CASSVTGGTEAFF.

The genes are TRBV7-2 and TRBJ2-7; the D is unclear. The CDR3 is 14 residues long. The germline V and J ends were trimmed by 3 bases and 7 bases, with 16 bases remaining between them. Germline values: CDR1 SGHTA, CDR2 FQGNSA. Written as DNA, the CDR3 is TGTGCCAGCAGCTTGGCGCGATCAGCGCGGGAGCAGTACTTC. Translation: CASSLARSAREQYF.

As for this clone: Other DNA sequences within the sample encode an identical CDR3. The CDR3 here is CSAGLAANTGELFF. The CDR3 region has the DNA TGCAGCGCAGGACTAGCGGCGAACACCGGGGAGCTGTTTTTT. This sequence joins TRBV29-1 and TRBJ2-2; 10 nucleotides line up with TRBD2. V shed 7 bases and J 0 bases; nucleotides not matched to a gene: 2. Germline V CDR1 and CDR2: SQVTM, ANQGSEA. CDR3 length: 14 residues.

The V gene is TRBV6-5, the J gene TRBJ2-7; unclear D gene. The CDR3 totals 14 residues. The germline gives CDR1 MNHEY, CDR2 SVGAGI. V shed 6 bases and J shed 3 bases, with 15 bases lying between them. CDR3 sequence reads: CASRVVSRGYEQYF. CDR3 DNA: TGTGCCAGCAGGGTAGTAAGTAGAGGCTACGAGCAGTACTTC.

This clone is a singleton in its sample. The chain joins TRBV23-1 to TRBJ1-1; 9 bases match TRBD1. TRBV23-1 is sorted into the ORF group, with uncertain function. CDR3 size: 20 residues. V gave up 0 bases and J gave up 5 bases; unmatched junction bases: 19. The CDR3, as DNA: TGCGCCAGCAGTCAATCATCTGAGGGGACAGGGTTCGTTTTAAGGACTGAAGCTTTCTTT. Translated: CASSQSSEGTGFVLRTEAFF.

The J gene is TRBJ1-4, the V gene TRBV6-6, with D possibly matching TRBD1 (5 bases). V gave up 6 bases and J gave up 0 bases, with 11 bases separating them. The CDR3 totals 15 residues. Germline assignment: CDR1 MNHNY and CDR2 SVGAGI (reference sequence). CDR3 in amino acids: CASSRTFSTNEKLFF. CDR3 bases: TGTGCCAGCAGCCGGACATTTTCAACTAATGAAAAACTGTTTTTT.

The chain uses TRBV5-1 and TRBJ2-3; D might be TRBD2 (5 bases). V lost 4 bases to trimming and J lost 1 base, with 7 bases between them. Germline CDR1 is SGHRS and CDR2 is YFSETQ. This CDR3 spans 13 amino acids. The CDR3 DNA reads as TGCGCCAGCAGCCCCGGGGGCACAGATACGCAGTATTTT. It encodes CASSPGGTDTQYF.

In nucleotides, the CDR3 is TGCAGCGTTGGATCCGGGGTGGAGACCCAGTACTTC. As protein: CSVGSGVETQYF. The chain uses TRBV29-1 and TRBJ2-5, with D possibly being TRBD2 (5 bases). Trimming shortened V by 4 bases and J by 5 bases, and 11 bases separated the two germline ends. CDR3 length: 12 residues. Germline CDR1 is SQVTM and CDR2 is ANQGSEA.

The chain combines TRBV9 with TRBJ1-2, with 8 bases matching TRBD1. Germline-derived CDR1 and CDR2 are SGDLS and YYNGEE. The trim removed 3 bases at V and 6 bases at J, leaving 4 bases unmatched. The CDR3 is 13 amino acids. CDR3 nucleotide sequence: TGTGCCAGCAGCGGGACAGGGTGGGATGGCTACACCTTC. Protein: CASSGTGWDGYTF.

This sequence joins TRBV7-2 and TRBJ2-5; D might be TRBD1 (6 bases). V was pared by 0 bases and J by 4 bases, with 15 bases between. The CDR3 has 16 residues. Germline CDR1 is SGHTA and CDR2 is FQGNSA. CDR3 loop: CASSLALARGVETQYF. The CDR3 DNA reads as TGTGCCAGCAGCTTAGCTTTGGCCAGGGGAGTAGAGACCCAGTACTTC.

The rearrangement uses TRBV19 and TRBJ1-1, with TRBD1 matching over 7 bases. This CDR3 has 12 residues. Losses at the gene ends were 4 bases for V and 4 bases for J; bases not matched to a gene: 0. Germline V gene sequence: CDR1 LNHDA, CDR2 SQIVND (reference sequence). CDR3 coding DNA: TGTGCCAGTAGTAACAGGGGCACTGAAGCTTTCTTT. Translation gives CASSNRGTEAFF.

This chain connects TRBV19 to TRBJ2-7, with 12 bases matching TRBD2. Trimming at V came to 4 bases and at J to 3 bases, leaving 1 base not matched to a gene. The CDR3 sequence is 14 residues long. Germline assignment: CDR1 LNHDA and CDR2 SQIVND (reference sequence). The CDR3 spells CASSTSGGDYEQYF. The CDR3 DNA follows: TGTGCCAGTAGTACTAGCGGGGGGGACTACGAGCAGTACTTC.

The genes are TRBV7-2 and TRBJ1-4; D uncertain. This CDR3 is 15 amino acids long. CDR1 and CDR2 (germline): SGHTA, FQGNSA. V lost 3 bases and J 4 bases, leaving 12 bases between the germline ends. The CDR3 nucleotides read TGTGCCAGCAGCTTTTCGGCAGGTGGTAATGAAAAACTGTTTTTT. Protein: CASSFSAGGNEKLFF. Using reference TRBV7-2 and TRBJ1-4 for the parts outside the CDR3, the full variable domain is GAGVSQSPSNKVTEKGKDVELRCDPISGHTALYWYRQSLGQGLEFLIYFQGNSAPDKSGLPSDRFSAERTGGSVSTLTIQRTQQEDSAVYLCASSFSAGGNEKLFFGSGTQLSVL.

The CDR3 sequence is CASTPRAPGNQPQHF. The DNA of the CDR3 is TGTGCCAGCACACCGCGGGCGCCTGGCAATCAGCCCCAGCATTTT. This sequence joins TRBV6-5 and TRBJ1-5, with unresolved D. V lost 7 bases and J lost 2, with 15 bases in between. The CDR3 is made up of 15 amino acids. CDR1 and CDR2 from the germline V gene are MNHEY and SVGAGI.

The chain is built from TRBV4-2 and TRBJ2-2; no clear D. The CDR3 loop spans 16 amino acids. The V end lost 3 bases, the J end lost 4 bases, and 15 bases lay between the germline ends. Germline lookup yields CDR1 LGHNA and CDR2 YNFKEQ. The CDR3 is CASSHTGSYFTGELFF. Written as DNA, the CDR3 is TGTGCCAGCAGCCATACCGGGTCCTACTTCACCGGGGAGCTGTTTTTT.

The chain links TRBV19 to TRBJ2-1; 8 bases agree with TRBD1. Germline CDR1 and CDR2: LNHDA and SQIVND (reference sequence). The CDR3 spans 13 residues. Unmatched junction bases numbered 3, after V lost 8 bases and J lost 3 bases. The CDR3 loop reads CASGQGNYNEQFF. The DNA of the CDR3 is TGTGCCAGTGGACAGGGCAACTACAATGAGCAGTTCTTC.

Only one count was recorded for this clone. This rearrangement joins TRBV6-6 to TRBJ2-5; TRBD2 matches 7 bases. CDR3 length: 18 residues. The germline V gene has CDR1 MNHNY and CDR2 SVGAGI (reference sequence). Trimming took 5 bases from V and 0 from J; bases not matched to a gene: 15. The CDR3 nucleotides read TGTGCCAGCAGTCGAAACCCCTCCCGCGGGAGCTACCAAGAGACCCAGTACTTC. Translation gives CASSRNPSRGSYQETQYF.